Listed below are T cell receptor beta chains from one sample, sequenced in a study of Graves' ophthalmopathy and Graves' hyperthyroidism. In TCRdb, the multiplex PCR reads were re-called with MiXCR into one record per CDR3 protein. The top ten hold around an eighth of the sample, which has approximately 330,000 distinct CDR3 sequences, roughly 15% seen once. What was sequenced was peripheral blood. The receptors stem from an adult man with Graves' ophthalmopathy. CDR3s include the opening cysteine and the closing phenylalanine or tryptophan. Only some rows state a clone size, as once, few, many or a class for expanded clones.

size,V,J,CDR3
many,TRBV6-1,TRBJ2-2,CASSEGWAGLVDTGELFF
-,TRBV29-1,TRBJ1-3,CSATDYGNTIYF
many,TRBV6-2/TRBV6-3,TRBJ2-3,CASRRQSTDTQYF
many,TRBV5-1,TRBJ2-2,CASSKKGDNTGELFF
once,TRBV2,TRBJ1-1,CTSSEMGRGSGTEAFF
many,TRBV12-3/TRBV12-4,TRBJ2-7,CASSLWAKAGVEQYF
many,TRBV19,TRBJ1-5,CASSIGGWGNQPQHF
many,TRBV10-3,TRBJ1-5,CAISIDSNQPQHF
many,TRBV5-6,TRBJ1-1,CASSLGVLRIAEAFF
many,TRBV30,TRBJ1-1,CAWSAKTPTVTEAFF
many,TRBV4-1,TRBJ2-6,CASSQDRGQGASGANVLTF
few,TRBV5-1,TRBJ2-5,CASTSSSQETQYF
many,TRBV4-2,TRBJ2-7,CASSLDQGGSYEQYF
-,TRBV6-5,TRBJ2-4,CASSSGTGIDIQYF
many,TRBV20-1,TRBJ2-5,CSASTSGGLHETQYF
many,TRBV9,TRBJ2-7,CASSITSGGTYEQYF
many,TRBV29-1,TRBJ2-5,CSVPTTGETQYF
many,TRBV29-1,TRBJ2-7,CSATRSGKSYEQYF
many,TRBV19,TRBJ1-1,CASTGRLGGRNTEAFF
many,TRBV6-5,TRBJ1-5,CASSYRGGGGQPQHF
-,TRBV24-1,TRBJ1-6,CATSDGTGTPLHF
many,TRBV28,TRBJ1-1,CASSPGGTEAFF
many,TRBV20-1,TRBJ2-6,CSARDAGVGTDSNVLTF
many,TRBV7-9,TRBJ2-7,CASSWVVAGAYEQYF
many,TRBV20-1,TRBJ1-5,CSAPGARRNQPQHF
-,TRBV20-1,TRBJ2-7,CSARATSGRAGEQYF
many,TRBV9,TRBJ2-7,CASSVAWGRDEQYF
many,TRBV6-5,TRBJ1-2,CASNSRGNYGYTF
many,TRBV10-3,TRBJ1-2,CAISAGGGGYTF
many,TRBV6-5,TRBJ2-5,CASSPNLAEETQYF
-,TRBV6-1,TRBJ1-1,CASSEAVGSGAFF
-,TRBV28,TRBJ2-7,CASSLETSEQYF
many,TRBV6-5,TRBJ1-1,CASSYSVGVYDTEAFF
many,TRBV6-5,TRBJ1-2,CASSRRQGRTGYTF
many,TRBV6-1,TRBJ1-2,CASSDDPWGYTF
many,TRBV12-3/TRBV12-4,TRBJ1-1,CASSLFDGDTEAFF
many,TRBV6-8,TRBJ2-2,CATPEGADDGELFF
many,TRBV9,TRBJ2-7,CASSPLGSIAGGAHEQYF
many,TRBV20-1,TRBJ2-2,CSAEGQVPGELFF
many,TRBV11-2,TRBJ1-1,CASSLDPRVWTEAFF
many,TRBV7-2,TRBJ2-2,CASRVSAMNTGELFF
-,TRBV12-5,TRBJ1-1,CASGRGQGTEAFF
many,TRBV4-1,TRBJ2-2,CASSQGQGAGTGELFF
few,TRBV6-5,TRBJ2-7,CASSYGGAGYEQYF
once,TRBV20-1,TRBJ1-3,CSASLFGNTIYF
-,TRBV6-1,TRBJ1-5,CASSTWGQTNQPQHF
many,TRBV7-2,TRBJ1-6,CASSKGTTRNNSPLHF
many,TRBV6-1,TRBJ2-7,CASRKTDTSYEQYF
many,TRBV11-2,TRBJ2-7,CASSLVRGGYEQYF